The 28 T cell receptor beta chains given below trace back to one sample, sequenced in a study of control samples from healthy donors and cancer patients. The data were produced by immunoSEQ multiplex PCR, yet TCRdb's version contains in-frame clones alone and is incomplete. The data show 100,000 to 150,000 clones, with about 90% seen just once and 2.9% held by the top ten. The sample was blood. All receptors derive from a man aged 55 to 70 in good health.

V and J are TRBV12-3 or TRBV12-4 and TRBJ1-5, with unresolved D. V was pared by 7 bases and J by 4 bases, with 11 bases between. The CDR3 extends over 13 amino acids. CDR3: CASTGGRNQPQHF. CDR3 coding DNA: TGTGCCAGCACCGGAGGACGAAATCAGCCCCAGCATTTT.

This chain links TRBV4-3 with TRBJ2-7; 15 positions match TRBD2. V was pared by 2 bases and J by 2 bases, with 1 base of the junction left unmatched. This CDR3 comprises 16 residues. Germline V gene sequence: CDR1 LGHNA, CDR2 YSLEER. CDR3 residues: CASSQRTSGGAYEQYF. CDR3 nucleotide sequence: TGCGCCAGCAGCCAAAGGACTAGCGGGGGGGCCTACGAGCAGTACTTC.

CDR3 sequence (DNA): TGTGCCTGGAGTAGGTTGCGGGGATCCTACAATGAGCAGTTCTTC. This sequence encodes CAWSRLRGSYNEQFF. The chain combines TRBV30 with TRBJ2-1, with D possibly being TRBD2 (6 bases). This CDR3 contains 15 residues. V was pared by 2 bases and J by 1 base, with 12 bases between. CDR1 is GTSNPN, CDR2 SVGIG, per germline (reference sequence). The whole variable domain, remainder taken from reference TRBV30 and TRBJ2-1, is SQTIHQWPATLVQPVGSPLSLECTVEGTSNPNLYWYRQAAGRGLQLLFYSVGIGQISSEVPQNLSASRPQDRQFILSSKKLLLSDSGFYLCAWSRLRGSYNEQFFGPGTRLTVL.

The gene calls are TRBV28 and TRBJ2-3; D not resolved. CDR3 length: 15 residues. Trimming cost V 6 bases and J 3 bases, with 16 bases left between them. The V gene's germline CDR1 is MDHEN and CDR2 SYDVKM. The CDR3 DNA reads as TGTGCCAGCAGCTCACCCCCCCCTAGGACAGATACGCAGTATTTT. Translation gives CASSSPPPRTDTQYF.

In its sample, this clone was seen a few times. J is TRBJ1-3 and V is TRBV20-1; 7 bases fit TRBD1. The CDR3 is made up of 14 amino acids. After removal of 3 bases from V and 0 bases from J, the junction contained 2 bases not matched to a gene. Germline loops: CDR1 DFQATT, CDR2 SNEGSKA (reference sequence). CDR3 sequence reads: CSASRDSSGNTIYF. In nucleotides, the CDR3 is TGCAGTGCTAGTCGGGACAGCTCTGGAAACACCATATATTTT.

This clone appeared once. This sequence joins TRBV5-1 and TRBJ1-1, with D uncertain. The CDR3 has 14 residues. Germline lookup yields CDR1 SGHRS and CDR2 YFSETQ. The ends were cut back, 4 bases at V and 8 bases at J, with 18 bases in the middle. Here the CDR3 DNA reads TGCGCCAGCAGCCCCTACAAGGGCGATAGAGAAGCTTTCTTT. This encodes CASSPYKGDREAFF.

The CDR3: CASSWGPGGPYDEQYF. The CDR3 nucleotides are TGCGCCAGCAGCTGGGGGCCGGGGGGGCCTTACGACGAGCAGTACTTC. This chain uses TRBV5-1 with TRBJ2-7; TRBD2 matches at 8 bases. From germline, CDR1 is SGHRS and CDR2 YFSETQ. The V gene end was trimmed by 3 bases and the J gene end by 5 bases; junction bases not matched to a gene: 13. CDR3 size: 16 residues.

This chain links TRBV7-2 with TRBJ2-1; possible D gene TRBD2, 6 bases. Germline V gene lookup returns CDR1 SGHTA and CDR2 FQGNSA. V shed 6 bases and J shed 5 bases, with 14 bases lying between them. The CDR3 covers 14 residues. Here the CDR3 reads CASSTSRSNNEQFF. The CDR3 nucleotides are TGTGCCAGCAGTACTAGCAGGTCAAACAATGAGCAGTTCTTC. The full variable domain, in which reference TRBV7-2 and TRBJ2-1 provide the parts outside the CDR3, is GAGVSQSPSNKVTEKGKDVELRCDPISGHTALYWYRQSLGQGLEFLIYFQGNSAPDKSGLPSDRFSAERTGGSVSTLTIQRTQQEDSAVYLCASSTSRSNNEQFFGPGTRLTVL.

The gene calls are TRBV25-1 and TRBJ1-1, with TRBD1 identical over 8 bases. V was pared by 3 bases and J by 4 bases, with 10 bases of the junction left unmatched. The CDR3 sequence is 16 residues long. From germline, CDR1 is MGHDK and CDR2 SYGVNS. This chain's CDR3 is CASSENPGTGPTEAFF. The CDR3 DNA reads TGTGCCAGCAGTGAGAATCCCGGGACAGGCCCCACTGAAGCTTTCTTT.

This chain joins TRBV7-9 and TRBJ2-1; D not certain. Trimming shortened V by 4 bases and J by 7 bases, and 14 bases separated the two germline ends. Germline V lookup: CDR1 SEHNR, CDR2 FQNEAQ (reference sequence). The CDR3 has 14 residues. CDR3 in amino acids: CASSSISLLNEQFF. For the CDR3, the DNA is TGTGCCAGCAGCTCAATCTCCCTTTTGAATGAGCAGTTCTTC. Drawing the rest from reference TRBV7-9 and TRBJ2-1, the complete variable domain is DTGVSQNPRHKITKRGQNVTFRCDPISEHNRLYWYRQTLGQGPEFLTYFQNEAQLEKSRLLSDRFSAERPKGSFSTLEIQRTEQGDSAMYLCASSSISLLNEQFFGPGTRLTVL.

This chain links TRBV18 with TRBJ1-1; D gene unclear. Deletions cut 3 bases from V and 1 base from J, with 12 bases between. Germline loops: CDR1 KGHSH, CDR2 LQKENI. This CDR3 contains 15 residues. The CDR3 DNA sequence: TGTGCCAGCTCACCCCTATCAGGACGGAACACTGAAGCTTTCTTT. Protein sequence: CASSPLSGRNTEAFF.

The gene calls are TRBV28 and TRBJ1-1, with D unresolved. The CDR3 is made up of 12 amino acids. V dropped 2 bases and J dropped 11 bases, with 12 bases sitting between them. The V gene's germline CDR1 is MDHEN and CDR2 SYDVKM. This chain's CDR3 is CASSLAAQRAFF. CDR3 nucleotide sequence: TGTGCCAGCAGTTTAGCGGCTCAGAGGGCTTTCTTT.

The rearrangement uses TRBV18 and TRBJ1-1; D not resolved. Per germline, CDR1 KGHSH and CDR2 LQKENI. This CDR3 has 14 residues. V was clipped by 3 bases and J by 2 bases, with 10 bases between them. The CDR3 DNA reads TGTGCCAGCTCACCGGCAGCAAAAAACACTGAAGCTTTCTTT. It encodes CASSPAAKNTEAFF.

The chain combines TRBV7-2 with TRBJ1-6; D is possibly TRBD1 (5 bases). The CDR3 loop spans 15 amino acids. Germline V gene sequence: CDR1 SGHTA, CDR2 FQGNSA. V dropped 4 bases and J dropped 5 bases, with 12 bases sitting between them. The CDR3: CASSSRRQHNSPLHF. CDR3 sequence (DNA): TGTGCCAGCAGCTCTAGAAGACAGCATAATTCACCCCTCCACTTT.

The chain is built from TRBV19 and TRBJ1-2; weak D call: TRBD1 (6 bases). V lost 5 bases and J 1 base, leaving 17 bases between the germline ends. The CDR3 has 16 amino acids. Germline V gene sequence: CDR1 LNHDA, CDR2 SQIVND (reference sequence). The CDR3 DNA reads TGTGCCAGTAGTGCCCCGGTCCACAGGGTTAACTATGGCTACACCTTC. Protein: CASSAPVHRVNYGYTF.

CDR3 nucleotide sequence: TGCGCCAGCAGCCCTACAGCCATGAACACTGAAGCTTTCTTT. Its protein product is CASSPTAMNTEAFF. The chain recombines TRBV5-1 with TRBJ1-1; no clear D. Trimming stripped 4 bases from V and 0 bases from J, with 10 bases between. Germline values: CDR1 SGHRS, CDR2 YFSETQ. The CDR3 contains 14 residues.

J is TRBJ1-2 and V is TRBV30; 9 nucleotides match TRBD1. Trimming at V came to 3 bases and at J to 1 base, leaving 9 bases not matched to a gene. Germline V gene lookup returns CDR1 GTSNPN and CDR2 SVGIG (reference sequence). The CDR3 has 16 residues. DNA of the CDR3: TGTGCCTGGAGGGGGACCGGGACAGGGCGTAACTATGGCTACACCTTC. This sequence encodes CAWRGTGTGRNYGYTF.

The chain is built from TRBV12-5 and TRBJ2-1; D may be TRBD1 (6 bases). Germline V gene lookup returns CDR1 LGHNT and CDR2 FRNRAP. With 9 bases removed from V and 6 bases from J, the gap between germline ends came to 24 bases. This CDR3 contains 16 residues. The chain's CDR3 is CASHVVNVEGVNEQFF. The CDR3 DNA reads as TGTGCTAGCCACGTTGTTAACGTTGAGGGGGTCAATGAGCAGTTCTTC.

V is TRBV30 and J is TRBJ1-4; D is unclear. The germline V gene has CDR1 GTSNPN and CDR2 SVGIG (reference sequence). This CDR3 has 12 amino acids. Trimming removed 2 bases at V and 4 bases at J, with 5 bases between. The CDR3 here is CAWSSLNEKLFF. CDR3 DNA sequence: TGTGCCTGGAGTTCGCTTAATGAAAAACTGTTTTTT.

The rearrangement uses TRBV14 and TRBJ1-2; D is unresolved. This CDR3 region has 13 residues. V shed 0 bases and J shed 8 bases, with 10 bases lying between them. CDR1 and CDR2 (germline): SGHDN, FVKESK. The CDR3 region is CASSQDWHSGYTF. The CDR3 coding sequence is TGTGCCAGCAGCCAAGATTGGCATTCCGGCTACACCTTC.

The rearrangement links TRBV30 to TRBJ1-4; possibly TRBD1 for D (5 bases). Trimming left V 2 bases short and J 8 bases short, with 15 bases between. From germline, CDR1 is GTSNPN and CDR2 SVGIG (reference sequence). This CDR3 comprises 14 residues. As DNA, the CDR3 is TGTGCCTGGAGTACCGGGATTGGGACGGAAAAACTGTTTTTT. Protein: CAWSTGIGTEKLFF.

For the CDR3, the DNA is TGCAGTACAGGGGTTGAGACCCAGTACTTC. Protein: CSTGVETQYF. This chain uses TRBV20-1 with TRBJ2-5; TRBD1 aligns across 7 bases. The CDR3 length is 10 residues. J gave up 5 bases and V 8 bases, and 2 bases lay outside the gene matches. Germline V lookup: CDR1 DFQATT, CDR2 SNEGSKA (reference sequence).

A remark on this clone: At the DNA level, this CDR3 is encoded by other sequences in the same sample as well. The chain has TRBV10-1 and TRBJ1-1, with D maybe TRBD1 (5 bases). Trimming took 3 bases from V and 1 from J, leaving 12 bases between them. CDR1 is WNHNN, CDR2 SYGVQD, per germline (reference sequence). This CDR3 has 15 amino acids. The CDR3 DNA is TGCGCCAGCAGTGACCCGGGACGTCCGAACACTGAAGCTTTCTTT. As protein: CASSDPGRPNTEAFF.

The CDR3: CASSRIRGTEAFF. The CDR3 nucleotides are TGTGCCAGCAGCAGAATAAGAGGAACTGAAGCTTTCTTT. The chain carries TRBV6-5 and TRBJ1-1; D is unclear. The CDR3 covers 13 residues. The ends were cut back, 6 bases at V and 5 bases at J, with 13 bases in the middle. Germline CDR1 is MNHEY and CDR2 is SVGAGI.

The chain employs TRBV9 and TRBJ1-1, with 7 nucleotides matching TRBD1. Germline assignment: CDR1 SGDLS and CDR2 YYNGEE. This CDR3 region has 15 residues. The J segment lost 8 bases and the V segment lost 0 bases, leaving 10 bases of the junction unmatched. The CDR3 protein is CASSVGFGRGQEAFF. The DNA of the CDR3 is TGTGCCAGCAGCGTAGGGTTTGGTCGGGGACAGGAAGCTTTCTTT. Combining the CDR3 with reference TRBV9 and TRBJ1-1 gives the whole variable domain DSGVTQTPKHLITATGQRVTLRCSPRSGDLSVYWYQQSLDQGLQFLIQYYNGEERAKGNILERFSAQQFPDLHSELNLSSLELGDSALYFCASSVGFGRGQEAFFGQGTRLTVV.

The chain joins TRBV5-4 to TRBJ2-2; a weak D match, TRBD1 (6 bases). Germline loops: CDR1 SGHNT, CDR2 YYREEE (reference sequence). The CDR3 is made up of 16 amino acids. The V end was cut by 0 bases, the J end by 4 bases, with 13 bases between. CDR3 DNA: TGTGCCAGCAGCTTGGACGGCAGGGGAGTCACCGGGGAGCTGTTTTTT. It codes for CASSLDGRGVTGELFF.

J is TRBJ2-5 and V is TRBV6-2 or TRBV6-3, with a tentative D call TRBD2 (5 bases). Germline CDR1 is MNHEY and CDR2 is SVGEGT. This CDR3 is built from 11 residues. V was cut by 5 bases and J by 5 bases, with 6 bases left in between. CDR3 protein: CASSRGETQYF. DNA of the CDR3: TGTGCCAGCAGTAGAGGGGAGACCCAGTACTTC.

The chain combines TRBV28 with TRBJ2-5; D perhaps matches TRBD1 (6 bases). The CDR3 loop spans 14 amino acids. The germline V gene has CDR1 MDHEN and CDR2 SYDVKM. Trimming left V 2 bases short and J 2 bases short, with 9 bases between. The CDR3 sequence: CASSLPDRQETQYF. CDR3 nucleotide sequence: TGTGCCAGCAGTTTACCCGACAGGCAAGAGACCCAGTACTTC.